This T cell receptor beta chain was identified during a study of blood T cell repertoires in COVID-19. In the authors' workflow: Reference gene primer amplification gave estimated nucleated cell counts. The repertoire was sequenced with immunoSEQ multiplex PCR; TCRdb's copy has only in-frame clones and lacks some. V, J and clone size were drawn from that table, and D and trimming were deduced from the DNA. The data hold roughly 290,000 clones, with roughly 86% observed a single time. Germline V gene sequence: CDR1 LGHDT, CDR2 YNNKEL (reference sequence). The length of the CDR3 is 16 residues. Trimming took 4 bases from V and 6 from J, leaving 21 bases between them.

The sequence came from a woman aged 30 to 39 who had recovered from COVID-19. The J gene is TRBJ2-5, the V gene TRBV3-1 (or the pseudogene TRBV3-2), with D maybe TRBD2 (7 bases). Sample: peripheral blood. CDR3 sequence reads: CASSPPGGGALKTQYF. The CDR3 region has the DNA TGTGCCAGCAGCCCCCCAGGAGGGGGGGCCTTGAAGACCCAGTACTTC.